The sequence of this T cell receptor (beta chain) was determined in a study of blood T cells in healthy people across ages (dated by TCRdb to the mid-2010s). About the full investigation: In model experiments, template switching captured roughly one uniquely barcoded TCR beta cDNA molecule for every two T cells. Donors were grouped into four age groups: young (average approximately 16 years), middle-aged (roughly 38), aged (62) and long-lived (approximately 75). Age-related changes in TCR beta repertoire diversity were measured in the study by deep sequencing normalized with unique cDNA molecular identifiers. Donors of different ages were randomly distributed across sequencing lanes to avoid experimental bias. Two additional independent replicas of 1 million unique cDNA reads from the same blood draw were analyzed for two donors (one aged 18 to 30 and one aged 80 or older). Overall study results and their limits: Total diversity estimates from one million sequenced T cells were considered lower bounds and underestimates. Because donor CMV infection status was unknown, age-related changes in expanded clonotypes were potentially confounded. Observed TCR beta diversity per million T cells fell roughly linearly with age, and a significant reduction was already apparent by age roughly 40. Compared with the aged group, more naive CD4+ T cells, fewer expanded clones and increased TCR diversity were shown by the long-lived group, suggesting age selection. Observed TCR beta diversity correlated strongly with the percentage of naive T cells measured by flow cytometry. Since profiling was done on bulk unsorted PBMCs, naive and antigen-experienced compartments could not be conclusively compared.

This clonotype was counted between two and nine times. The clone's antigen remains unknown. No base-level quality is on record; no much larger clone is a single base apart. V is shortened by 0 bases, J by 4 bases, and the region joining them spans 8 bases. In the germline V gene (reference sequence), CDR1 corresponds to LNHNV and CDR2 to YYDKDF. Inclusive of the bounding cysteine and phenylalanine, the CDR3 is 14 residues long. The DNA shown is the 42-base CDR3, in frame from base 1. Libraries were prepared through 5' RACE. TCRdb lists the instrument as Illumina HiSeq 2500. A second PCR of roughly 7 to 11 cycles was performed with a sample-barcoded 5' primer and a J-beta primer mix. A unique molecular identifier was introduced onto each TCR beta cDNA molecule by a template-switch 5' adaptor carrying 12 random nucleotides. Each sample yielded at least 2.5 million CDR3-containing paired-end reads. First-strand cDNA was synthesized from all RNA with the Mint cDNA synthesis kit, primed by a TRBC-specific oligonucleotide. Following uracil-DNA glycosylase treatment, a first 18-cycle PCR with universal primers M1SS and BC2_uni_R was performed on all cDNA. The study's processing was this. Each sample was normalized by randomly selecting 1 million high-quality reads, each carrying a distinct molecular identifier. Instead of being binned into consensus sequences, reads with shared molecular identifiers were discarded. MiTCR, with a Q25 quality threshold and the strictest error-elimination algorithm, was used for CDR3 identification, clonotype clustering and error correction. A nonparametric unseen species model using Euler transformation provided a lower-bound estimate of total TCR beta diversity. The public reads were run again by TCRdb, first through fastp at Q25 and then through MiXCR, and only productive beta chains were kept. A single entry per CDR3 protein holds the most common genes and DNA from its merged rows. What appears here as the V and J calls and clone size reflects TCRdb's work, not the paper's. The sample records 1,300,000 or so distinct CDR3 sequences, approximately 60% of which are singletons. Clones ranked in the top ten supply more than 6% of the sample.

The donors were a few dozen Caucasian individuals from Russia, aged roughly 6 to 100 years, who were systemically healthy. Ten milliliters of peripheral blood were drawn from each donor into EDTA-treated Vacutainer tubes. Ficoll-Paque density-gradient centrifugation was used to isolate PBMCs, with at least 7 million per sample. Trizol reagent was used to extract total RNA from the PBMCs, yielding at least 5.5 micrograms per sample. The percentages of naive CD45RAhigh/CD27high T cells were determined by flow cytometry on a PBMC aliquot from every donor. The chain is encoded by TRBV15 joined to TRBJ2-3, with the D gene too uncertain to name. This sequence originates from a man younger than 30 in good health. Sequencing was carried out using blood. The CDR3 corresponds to CATSRDPKPDTQYF. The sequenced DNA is TGTGCCACCAGCAGAGACCCAAAACCAGATACGCAGTATTTT.